Following are 5 T cell receptor beta chains from one sample sequenced in a study of vaccination effects on CD4 cells after COVID-19. Clones were sequenced by immunoSEQ multiplex PCR, and TCRdb holds only the in-frame ones, with some missing. The table includes about 66,000 clones, roughly 79% detected once. ViraFEST assay sequencing came after antigen-specific CD4+ T cells were expanded with viral peptide pools. Culture proceeded for nine to ten days, and CD4+ T cells were then isolated. It was two doses of either the BNT162b2 or mRNA-1273 vaccine that participants received. What these receptors recognize is not known. The specimen was CD4+ T cells from PBMCs cultured with HCoV-OC43 spike peptides, collected after COVID-19 vaccination. The subset here: HCoV-OC43 spike overlapping peptide pool stimulation. These receptors all stem from a human donor who received a COVID-19 vaccine.

The chain recombines TRBV5-1 with TRBJ2-7, with TRBD2 as a possible D gene (5 bases). This CDR3 spans 13 amino acids. Trimming removed 4 bases from V and 2 bases from J, with 10 bases in between. The germline gives CDR1 SGHRS, CDR2 YFSETQ. In nucleotides, the CDR3 is TGCGCCAGCAGCCGGACTGAGGCCTACGAGCAGTACGTC. This sequence encodes CASSRTEAYEQYV.

J is TRBJ2-3 and V is TRBV28, with TRBD1 as a possible D gene (5 bases). Germline V gives CDR1 MDHEN, CDR2 SYDVKM. V lost 6 bases and J 0 bases, leaving 13 bases between the germline ends. This CDR3 comprises 15 residues. CDR3 in amino acids: CASRGQPISTDTQYF. As DNA, the CDR3 is TGTGCCAGCAGAGGACAACCTATCAGCACAGATACGCAGTATTTT.

V usage is TRBV4-1 and J usage is TRBJ1-1; the D is unclear. Germline V lookup: CDR1 MGHRA, CDR2 YSYEKL. The CDR3 runs 15 residues. Trimming stripped 2 bases from V and 4 bases from J, with 14 bases between. This CDR3 reads CASSQTKSSFTEAFF. The DNA for the CDR3 is TGCGCCAGCAGCCAAACAAAGTCGTCCTTCACTGAAGCTTTCTTT.

This chain connects TRBV7-2 to TRBJ1-1; D is uncertain. CDR3 length: 17 residues. With 5 bases removed from V and 2 bases from J, the gap between germline ends came to 21 bases. The germline V gene encodes CDR1 SGHTA and CDR2 FQGNSA. The CDR3 reads CASSKSGNPALNTEAFF. Here the CDR3 DNA reads TGTGCCAGCAGCAAGTCGGGCAACCCAGCCCTCAACACTGAAGCTTTCTTT.

V is TRBV9 and J is TRBJ2-1; D unclear. From germline, CDR1 is SGDLS and CDR2 YYNGEE. The CDR3 is made up of 17 amino acids. V dropped 0 bases and J dropped 0 bases, with 13 bases sitting between them. The CDR3 region has the DNA TGTGCCAGCAGCGTAGAGGCCTCTTCCAGCTCCTACAATGAGCAGTTCTTC. Its translation: CASSVEASSSSYNEQFF.